The sequence of this TCR beta chain was determined in a study of preoperative IRX-2 immunotherapy in early breast cancer. CDR1 MNHNY and CDR2 SVGAGI come from the germline V gene (reference sequence). Unmatched junction bases numbered 5, after V lost 7 bases and J lost 0 bases. The CDR3 consists of 14 residues. The repertoire was sequenced with immunoSEQ multiplex PCR; TCRdb's copy has only in-frame clones and lacks some. This table has tens of thousands of clones, 90% to 95% appearing once. Treatment: preoperative locoregional IRX-2 cytokine immunotherapy. Patients received preoperative, locoregional IRX-2 cytokine immunotherapy in a phase Ib study.

This sample was obtained from a patient treated with IRX-2 immunotherapy. This clonotype was obtained from a human donor with breast cancer. The V gene is TRBV6-6, the J gene TRBJ2-7, with TRBD1 matching over 8 bases. CDR3 residues: CASKPGQVSYEQYF. The CDR3 nucleotides are TGTGCCAGCAAGCCGGGACAGGTCTCCTACGAGCAGTACTTC.